These 4 T cell receptor beta chains share one sample of origin, sequenced in a study of monozygotic twins with cystic fibrosis (dated by TCRdb to the early 2020s). The method behind the library was the immunoSEQ multiplex PCR assay. The immuneACCESS repertoire file appears here via TCRdb, limited to in-frame rearrangements. These files lack a portion of the clones; in checked studies, under half of the deficit traces to unresolved V genes, and the cause of the others is not known. The table for this sample lists some 14,000 clones; 80% to 95% of them were counted only once. Together, the top ten hold 8% to 9.5% of the sample. Source material: blood. The receptors stem from a girl aged 2 to 10 with cystic fibrosis.

V and J are TRBV2 and TRBJ2-7, with a weak D call TRBD2 (5 bases). This CDR3 comprises 11 residues. Deletions cut 6 bases from V and 4 bases from J, with 7 bases between. Germline CDR1 and CDR2: SNHLY and FYNNEI. CDR3 coding DNA: TGTGCCAGCAGGGGAGAGTACGAGCAGTACTTC. It yields the protein CASRGEYEQYF.

This clone was observed a handful of times. The rearrangement joins TRBV7-9 to TRBJ2-7; D possibly corresponds to TRBD1 (5 bases). CDR1 is SEHNR, CDR2 FQNEAQ, per germline (reference sequence). The V end lost 5 bases, the J end lost 3 bases, and 14 bases lay between the germline ends. The CDR3 totals 14 residues. CDR3 bases: TGTGCCAGCAGCCCTAAGGGGCGATACTACGAGCAGTACTTC. Its translation is CASSPKGRYYEQYF.

In its sample, this clone was seen once. This rearrangement joins TRBV7-9 to TRBJ2-3, with 10 nucleotides matching TRBD2. The V gene's germline CDR1 is SEHNR and CDR2 FQNEAQ (reference sequence). V trimming: 1 base; J trimming: 4 bases; junction bases outside the gene matches: 8. This CDR3 comprises 17 residues. CDR3 sequence (DNA): TGTGCCAGCAGCTTAGATGGTGCTAGCGGGAGATCAGATACGCAGTATTTT. It encodes CASSLDGASGRSDTQYF.

The chain recombines TRBV6-5 with TRBJ2-6; no firm D call. Germline V gene data show CDR1 as MNHEY and CDR2 as SVGAGI. The V end lost 1 base, the J end lost 4 bases, and 11 bases lay between the germline ends. The CDR3 totals 16 residues. As DNA, the CDR3 is TGTGCCAGCAGTTACTTTCTGGGTGCAGGGGCCAACGTCCTGACTTTC. Protein: CASSYFLGAGANVLTF.